This section outlines one TCR beta chain sequence together with its context. RNA served as the template for amplifying TCR beta CDR3 regions. A first-round RT-PCR used HTBI primers, followed by a second-round multiplex PCR. Each CDR3 protein is one row after TCRdb ran MiXCR on the multiplex PCR reads. The table includes about half a million distinct CDR3 sequences, around 15% detected once. This entry is derived from a study of Graves' ophthalmopathy and Graves' hyperthyroidism. V lost 7 bases, J lost 10 bases, and 5 bases stayed unmatched. CDR3 length: 12 residues. From germline, CDR1 is MNHNS and CDR2 SASEGT.

The rearrangement uses TRBV6-1 and TRBJ1-3; 9 bases map to TRBD1. The TCR originated in a woman younger than 45 with Graves' ophthalmopathy. The sample comprised blood. Here the CDR3 reads CASTKQGATIYF. Here the CDR3 DNA reads TGTGCCAGCACTAAACAGGGGGCAACCATATATTTT.